This is a list of T cell receptor beta chains from one sample in a study of regulatory T cells in long-lasting Graves disease. TCRdb processed the multiplex PCR reads anew with MiXCR; each CDR3 protein has one entry. This table has about 310,000 distinct CDR3 sequences, 15% to 20% appearing once. Source: peripheral blood mononuclear cells (PBMCs), taken at new diagnosis, from a patient treated with antithyroid drugs. The receptors here all came from a female donor with Graves disease. Both conserved end residues are part of each CDR3. The D gene is left open where the match is weak. Expanded clones get a size class; other rows say once, few or many, or leave the size out.

>TRBJ1-5|-|many|TRBV28
TGTGCCAGCAGTTTGTTTGGCCAGGGCAATCAGCCCCAGCATTTT
CASSLFGQGNQPQHF
>TRBJ2-3|TRBD1|many|TRBV24-1
TGTGCCACCGCAGAGGTCGGGACAGGGGGCGTAGATACGCAGTATTTT
CATAEVGTGGVDTQYF
>TRBJ2-5|-|many|TRBV11-3
TGTGCCAGCAGCTTTACCGGGTGGCAGACCCAGTACTTC
CASSFTGWQTQYF
>TRBJ2-1|-|few|TRBV6-1
TGTGCCAGCCTTCTCTTCTACAATGAGCAGTTCTTC
CASLLFYNEQFF
>TRBJ2-7|-|many|TRBV7-9
TGTGCCAGCAGCTTAGATCCGGTCTACGAGCAGTACTTC
CASSLDPVYEQYF
>TRBJ2-1|-|many|TRBV11-3
TGTGCCAGCCGCGCTTACAATGAGCAGTTCTTC
CASRAYNEQFF
>TRBJ2-1|TRBD2|-|TRBV7-9
TGTGCCAGCAGCACTAGCGGGCCCTCCAATGAGCAGTTCTTC
CASSTSGPSNEQFF
>TRBJ2-3|-|-|TRBV2
TGTGCCAGCAGCCACACCGGGAATAAGTTCATATCATTCACAGATACGCAGTATTTT
CASSHTGNKFISFTDTQYF
>TRBJ2-3|TRBD1|few|TRBV11-2
TGTGCCAGCAGCGTCAGGGGGTCCACAGATACGCAGTATTTT
CASSVRGSTDTQYF
>TRBJ1-4|TRBD1|-|TRBV6-5
TGTGCCAGCAGTTACCTCGGGCAGGGGGCCTTAACTAATGAAAAACTGTTTTTT
CASSYLGQGALTNEKLFF
>TRBJ2-7|TRBD2|many|TRBV3-1
TGTGCCAGCAGCCGACTAGCGGGACTCAACGAGCAGTACTTC
CASSRLAGLNEQYF
>TRBJ2-7|-|many|TRBV13
TGTGCCAGCAGCGCCCTCGCCGAGGGGATCTACGAGCAGTACTTC
CASSALAEGIYEQYF
>TRBJ2-7|TRBD2|many|TRBV3-1
TGTGCCAGCAGCCAAGATCCTAGCGGGACCTACGAGCAGTACTTC
CASSQDPSGTYEQYF
>TRBJ2-3|TRBD2|many|TRBV29-1
TGCAGCGTTGAAGATCCCGCGGGAGAGGGGACAGATACGCAGTATTTT
CSVEDPAGEGTDTQYF
>TRBJ2-1|TRBD2|few|TRBV5-4
TGTGCCAGCAGCTTTCGGGGGGGTAGCTCCTACAATGAGCAGTTCTTC
CASSFRGGSSYNEQFF
>TRBJ2-3|TRBD2|-|TRBV5-1
TGCGCCAGCAGCTTGACTAGCGGGAGAGACACAGATACGCAGTATTTT
CASSLTSGRDTDTQYF